The entry below describes one T cell receptor (beta chain). The target antigen is unknown. Carrying unique molecular identifiers, the cDNA also gained a universal primer site through template switching. TCRdb used MiXCR to reprocess the 5' RACE reads, holding one entry per CDR3 protein. The data show around 1.7 million distinct CDR3 sequences, under 35% seen once. V was pared by 2 bases and J by 11 bases, with 20 bases between. Germline assignment: CDR1 SGHRS and CDR2 YFSETQ. There are 16 residues in the CDR3. These data come from a study of identical twins. Study results and caveats: Invariant MAIT and iNKT cells are populations that could partly confound zero-insertion analyses. Less excess twin sharing appeared in beta out-of-frame sequences. Fewer insertions marked abundant cord blood beta clonotypes; young adult naive trended weakly, memory not at all.

The chain joins TRBV5-1 to TRBJ1-6; no reliable D call. Sequenced: cord blood. The clonotype comes from a newborn girl in good health. CDR3 bases: TGCGCCAGCAGCTTCGGAGGCCAGGAACTAAATCCACCCCTCCACTTT. Its translation: CASSFGGQELNPPLHF.